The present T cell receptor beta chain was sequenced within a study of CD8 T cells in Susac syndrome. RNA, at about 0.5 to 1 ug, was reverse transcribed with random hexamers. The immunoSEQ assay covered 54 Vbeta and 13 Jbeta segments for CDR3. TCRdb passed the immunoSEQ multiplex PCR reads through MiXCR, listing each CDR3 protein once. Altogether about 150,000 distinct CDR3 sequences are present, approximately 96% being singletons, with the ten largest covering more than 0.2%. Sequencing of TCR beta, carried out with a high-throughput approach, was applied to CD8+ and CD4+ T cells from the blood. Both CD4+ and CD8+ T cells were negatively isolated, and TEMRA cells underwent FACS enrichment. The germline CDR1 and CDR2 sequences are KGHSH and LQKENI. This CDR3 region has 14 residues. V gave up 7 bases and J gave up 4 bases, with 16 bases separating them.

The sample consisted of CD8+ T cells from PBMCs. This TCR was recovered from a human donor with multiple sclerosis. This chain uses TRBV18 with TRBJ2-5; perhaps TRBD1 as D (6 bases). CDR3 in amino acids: CASFEQGTGETQYF. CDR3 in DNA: TGTGCCAGCTTCGAACAGGGAACCGGAGAGACCCAGTACTTC.